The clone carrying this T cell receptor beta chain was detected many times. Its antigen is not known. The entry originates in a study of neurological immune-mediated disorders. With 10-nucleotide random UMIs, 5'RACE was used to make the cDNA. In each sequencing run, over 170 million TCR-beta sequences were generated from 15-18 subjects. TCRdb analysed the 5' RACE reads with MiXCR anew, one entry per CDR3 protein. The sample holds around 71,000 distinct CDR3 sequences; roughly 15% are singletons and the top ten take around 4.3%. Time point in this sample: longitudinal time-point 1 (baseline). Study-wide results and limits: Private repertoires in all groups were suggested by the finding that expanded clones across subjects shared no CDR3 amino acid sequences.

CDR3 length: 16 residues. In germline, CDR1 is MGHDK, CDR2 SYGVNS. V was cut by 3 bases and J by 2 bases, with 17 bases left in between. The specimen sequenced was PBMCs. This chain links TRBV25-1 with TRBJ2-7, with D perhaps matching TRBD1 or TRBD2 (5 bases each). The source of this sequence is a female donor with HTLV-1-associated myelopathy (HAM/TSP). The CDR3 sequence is CASSDVFRDGAYEQYF. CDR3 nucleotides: TGTGCCAGCAGTGATGTTTTCCGGGACGGCGCCTACGAGCAGTACTTC.